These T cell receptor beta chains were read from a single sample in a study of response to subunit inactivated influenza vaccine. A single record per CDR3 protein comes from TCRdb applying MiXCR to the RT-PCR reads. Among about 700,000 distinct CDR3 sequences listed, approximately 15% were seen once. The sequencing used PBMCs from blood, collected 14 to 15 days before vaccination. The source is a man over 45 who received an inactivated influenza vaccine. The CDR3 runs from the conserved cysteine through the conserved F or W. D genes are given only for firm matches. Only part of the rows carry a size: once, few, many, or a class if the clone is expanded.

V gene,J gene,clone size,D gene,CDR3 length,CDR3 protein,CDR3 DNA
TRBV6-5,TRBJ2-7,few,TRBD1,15,CASSYSGQGAYEQYF,TGTGCCAGCAGTTACTCGGGACAGGGGGCCTACGAGCAGTACTTC
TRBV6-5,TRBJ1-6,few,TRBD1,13,CASSLQGYSPLHF,TGTGCCAGCAGTTTACAGGGGTACTCACCCCTCCACTTT
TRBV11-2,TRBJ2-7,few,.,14,CASSLDLVADEQYF,TGTGCCAGCAGCTTGGACTTGGTAGCCGACGAGCAGTACTTC
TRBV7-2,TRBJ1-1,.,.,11,CASSLFPEAFF,TGTGCCAGCAGCTTATTCCCTGAAGCTTTCTTT
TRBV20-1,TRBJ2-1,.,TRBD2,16,CSARVVGGLTYNEQCF,TGCAGTGCTAGAGTCGTCGGGGGACTAACCTACAATGAGCAGTGCTTC
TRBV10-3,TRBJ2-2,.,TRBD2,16,CAISESTGGYTGELFF,TGTGCCATCAGTGAGTCCACGGGGGGATACACCGGGGAGCTGTTTTTT
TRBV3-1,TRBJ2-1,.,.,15,CASSTSPWGLNEQFF,TGTGCCAGCAGCACTAGCCCCTGGGGGCTTAATGAGCAGTTCTTC
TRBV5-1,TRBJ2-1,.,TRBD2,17,CASSRGLAGVRYNEQFF,TGCGCCAGCAGCCGGGGACTAGCGGGAGTAAGATACAATGAGCAGTTCTTC
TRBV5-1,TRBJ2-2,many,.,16,CASSPNDPLNTGELFF,TGCGCCAGCAGCCCTAATGACCCTCTAAACACCGGGGAGCTGTTTTTT
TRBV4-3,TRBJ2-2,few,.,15,CASSQAGGVTGELFF,TGCGCCAGCAGCCAAGCAGGAGGTGTGACCGGGGAGCTGTTTTTT
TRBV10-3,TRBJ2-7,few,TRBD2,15,CAISESAGVTYEQYF,TGTGCCATCAGTGAGTCAGCGGGAGTAACTTACGAGCAGTACTTC
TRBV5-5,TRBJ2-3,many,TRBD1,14,CASSYQGATDTQYF,TGTGCCAGCAGCTATCAGGGGGCCACAGATACGCAGTATTTT
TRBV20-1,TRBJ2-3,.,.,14,CSARPLASTDTQYF,TGCAGTGCTAGACCCCTAGCAAGCACAGATACGCAGTATTTT
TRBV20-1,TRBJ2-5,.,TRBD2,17,CSARGDSAGAHQETQYF,TGCAGTGCTAGAGGGGACTCAGCGGGGGCCCATCAAGAGACCCAGTACTTC
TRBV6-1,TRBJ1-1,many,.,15,CASSSRGQMNTEAFF,TGCGCCAGCAGCTCGAGAGGACAGATGAACACTGAAGCTTTCTTT